This TCR beta chain is from a study of T cell responses to AZD1222 COVID-19 vaccine. Clones were sequenced by immunoSEQ multiplex PCR, and TCRdb holds only the in-frame ones, with some missing. The sample holds some 120,000 clones, roughly 90% seen once. The ends were cut back, 5 bases at V and 2 bases at J, with 22 bases in the middle. Germline-derived CDR1 and CDR2 are MGHRA and YSYEKL. The CDR3 has 18 amino acids. Concerning this clone itself: Its antigen is unknown.

Study observations and caveats: Two AZD1222 administrations were followed by greater Spike-specific TCR breadth and depth. Of the AZD1222 recipients, only five or six were seropositive at baseline.

The receptor was derived from an adult in good health. The chain recombines TRBV4-1 with TRBJ2-1; D is perhaps TRBD2 (5 bases). This specimen consisted of peripheral blood, obtained on day 0 of AZD1222 vaccination. The CDR3 coding sequence is TGCGCCAGCAGCATAAGAACCCTTGGGCGGGTCGCCTACAATGAGCAGTTCTTC. It yields the protein CASSIRTLGRVAYNEQFF.